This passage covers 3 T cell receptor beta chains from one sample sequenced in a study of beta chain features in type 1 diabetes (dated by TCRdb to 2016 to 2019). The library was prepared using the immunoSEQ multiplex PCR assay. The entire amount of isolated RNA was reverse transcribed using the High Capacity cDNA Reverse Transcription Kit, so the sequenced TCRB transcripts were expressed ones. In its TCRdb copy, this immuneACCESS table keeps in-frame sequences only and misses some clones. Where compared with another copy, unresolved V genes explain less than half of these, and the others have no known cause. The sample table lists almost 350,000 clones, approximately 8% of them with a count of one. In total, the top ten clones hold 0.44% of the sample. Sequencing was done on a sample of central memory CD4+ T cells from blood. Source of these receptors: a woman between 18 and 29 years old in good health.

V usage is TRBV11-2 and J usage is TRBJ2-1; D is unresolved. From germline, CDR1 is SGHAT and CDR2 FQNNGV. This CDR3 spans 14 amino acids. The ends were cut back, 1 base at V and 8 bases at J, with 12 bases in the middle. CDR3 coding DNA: TGTGCCAGCAGCTTAGCTCTTCTGTCGGATGAGCAGTTCTTC. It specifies CASSLALLSDEQFF.

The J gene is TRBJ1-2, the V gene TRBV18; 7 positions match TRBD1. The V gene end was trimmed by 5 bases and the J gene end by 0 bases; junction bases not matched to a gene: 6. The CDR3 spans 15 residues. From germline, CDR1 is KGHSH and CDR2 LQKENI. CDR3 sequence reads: CASSNTGTANYGYTF. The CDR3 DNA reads TGTGCCAGCTCAAATACCGGGACAGCTAACTATGGCTACACCTTC.

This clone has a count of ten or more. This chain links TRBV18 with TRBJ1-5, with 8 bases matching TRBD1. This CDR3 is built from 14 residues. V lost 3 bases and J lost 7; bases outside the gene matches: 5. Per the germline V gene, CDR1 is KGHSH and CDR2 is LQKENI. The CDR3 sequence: CASSPRGQEQPQHF. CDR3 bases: TGTGCCAGCTCACCGCGGGGACAGGAACAGCCCCAGCATTTT.